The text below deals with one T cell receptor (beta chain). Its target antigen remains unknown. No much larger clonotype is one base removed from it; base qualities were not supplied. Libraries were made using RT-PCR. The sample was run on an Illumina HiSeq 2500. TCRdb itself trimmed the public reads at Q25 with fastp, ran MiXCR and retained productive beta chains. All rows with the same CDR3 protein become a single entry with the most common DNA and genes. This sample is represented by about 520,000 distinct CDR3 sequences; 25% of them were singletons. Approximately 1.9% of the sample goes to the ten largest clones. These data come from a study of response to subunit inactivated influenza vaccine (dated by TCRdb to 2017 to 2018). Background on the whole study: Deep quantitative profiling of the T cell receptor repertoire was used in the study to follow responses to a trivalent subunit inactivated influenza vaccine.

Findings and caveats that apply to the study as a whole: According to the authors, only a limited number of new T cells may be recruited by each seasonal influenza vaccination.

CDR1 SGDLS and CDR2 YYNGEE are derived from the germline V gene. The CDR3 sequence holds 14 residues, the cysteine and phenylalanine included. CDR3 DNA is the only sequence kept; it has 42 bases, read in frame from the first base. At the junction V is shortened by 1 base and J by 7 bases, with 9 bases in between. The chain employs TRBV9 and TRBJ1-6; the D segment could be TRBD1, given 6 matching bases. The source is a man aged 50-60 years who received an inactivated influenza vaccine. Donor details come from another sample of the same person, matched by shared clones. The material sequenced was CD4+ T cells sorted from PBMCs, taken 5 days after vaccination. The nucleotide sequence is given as TGTGCCAGCAGCGTAAGGACAGTCAATTCACCCCTCCACTTT. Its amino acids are CASSVRTVNSPLHF.